The present T cell receptor beta chain was sequenced within a study of T cell responses to AZD1222 COVID-19 vaccine. The overall study: Researchers grouped second doses given at about 4 or about 12 weeks into one pool. General observations from the study: When two AZD1222 doses had been given, Spike-specific TCR breadth and depth rose. Females made up more of the donors, who were largely white British, and clonal diversity may have come out too low. Along spike, vaccine-associated CD4 TCRs were found throughout, with dominance at 160-218 and 743-854.

Concerning this clone: No antigen is known for it.

Generated by immunoSEQ multiplex PCR, the TCRdb table keeps only in-frame clones and is missing some. The data show 120,000 to 150,000 clones, 88% seen once. Per germline, CDR1 SGHDT and CDR2 YYEEEE. CDR3 length equals 18 residues. V lost 4 bases and J lost 0, with 17 bases in between. V usage is TRBV5-6 and J usage is TRBJ1-6, with D perhaps matching TRBD1 (5 bases). The sequence was obtained from an adult in good health. This material consisted of peripheral blood, taken on day 0 of AZD1222 vaccination. CDR3 sequence reads: CASSPTRGTSSYNSPLHF. In nucleotides, the CDR3 is TGTGCCAGCAGCCCTACTCGCGGGACGAGCTCCTATAATTCACCCCTCCACTTT.